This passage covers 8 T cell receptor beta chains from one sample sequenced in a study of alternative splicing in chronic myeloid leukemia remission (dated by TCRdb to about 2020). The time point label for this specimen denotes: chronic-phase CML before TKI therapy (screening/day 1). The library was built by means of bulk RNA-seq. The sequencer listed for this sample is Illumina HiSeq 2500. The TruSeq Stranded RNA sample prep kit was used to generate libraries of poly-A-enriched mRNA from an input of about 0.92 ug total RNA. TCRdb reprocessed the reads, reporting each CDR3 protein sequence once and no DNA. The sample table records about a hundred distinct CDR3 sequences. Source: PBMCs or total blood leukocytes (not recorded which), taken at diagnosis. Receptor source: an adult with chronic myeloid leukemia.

The CDR3 region is CATSETGAPPYEQYF. The chain combines TRBV24-1 with TRBJ2-7; TCRdb names TRBD1, which stays unverified in the absence of DNA. Per the germline V gene, CDR1 is KGHDR and CDR2 is SFDVKD. This CDR3 is built from 15 residues.

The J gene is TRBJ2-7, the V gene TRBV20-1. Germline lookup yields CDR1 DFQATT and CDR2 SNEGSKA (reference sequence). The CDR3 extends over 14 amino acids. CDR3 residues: CSAPDEDFSYEQYF.

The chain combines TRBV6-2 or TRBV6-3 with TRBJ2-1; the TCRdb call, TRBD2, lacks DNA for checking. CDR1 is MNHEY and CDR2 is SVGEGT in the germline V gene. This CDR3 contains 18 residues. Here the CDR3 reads CASSYSISGQYSYNEQFF.

CDR3 sequence reads: CSARESNEQFF. V is TRBV20-1 and J is TRBJ2-1. From germline, CDR1 is DFQATT and CDR2 SNEGSKA (reference sequence). The CDR3 covers 11 residues.

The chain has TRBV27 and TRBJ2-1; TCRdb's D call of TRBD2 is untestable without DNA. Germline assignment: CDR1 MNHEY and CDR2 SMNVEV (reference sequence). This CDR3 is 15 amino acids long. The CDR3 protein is CASSLTRGDYNEQFF.

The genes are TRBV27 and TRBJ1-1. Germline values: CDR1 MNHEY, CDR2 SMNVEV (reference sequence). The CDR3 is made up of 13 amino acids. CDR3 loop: CASIRQGGTEAFF.

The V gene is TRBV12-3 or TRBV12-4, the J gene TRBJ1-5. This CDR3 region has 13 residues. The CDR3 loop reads CASSPMGNQPQHF.

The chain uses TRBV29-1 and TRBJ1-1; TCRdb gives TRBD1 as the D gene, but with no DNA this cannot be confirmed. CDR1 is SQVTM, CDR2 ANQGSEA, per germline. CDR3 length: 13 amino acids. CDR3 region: CSAHPPGQGEAFF.